These T cell receptor beta chains were read from a single sample in a study of blood T cell repertoires in COVID-19. The table came from immunoSEQ multiplex PCR; TCRdb's copy has only in-frame clones and leaves some out. The sample has 400,000 to 550,000 clones; about 85% are singletons. The sequenced sample consisted of PBMCs or T cells enriched from blood (not recorded which). Receptors were obtained from a woman younger than 30 with acute COVID-19. Each CDR3 is given with its conserved first and last residue. Fields, in order: J gene, clone size, V gene, D gene, CDR3 DNA, CDR3 protein. D genes are given only for firm matches. Part of the rows lack a size; the others show once, few, many or a class for expanded clones.

TRBJ1-2	NA	TRBV28	TRBD1	TGTGCCAGCAGGCCAGGGGGCGACGGTGGCTACACCTTC	CASRPGGDGGYTF
TRBJ2-3	few	TRBV6-4	NA	TGTGCCAGCAGTGACTCCCAAAGAGCTTCCACAGATACGCAGTATTTT	CASSDSQRASTDTQYF
TRBJ2-5	NA	TRBV30	NA	TGTGCCTGGACTCTTCAAGAGACCCAGTACTTC	CAWTLQETQYF
TRBJ2-3	few	TRBV28	NA	TGTGCCAGCAGTTTTGGTGCAGTTCCAGATACGCAGTATTTT	CASSFGAVPDTQYF
TRBJ1-2	NA	TRBV5-1	NA	TGCGCCAGCAGCCTCACTACCAACTATGGCTACACCTTC	CASSLTTNYGYTF
TRBJ1-2	NA	TRBV5-6	TRBD1	TGTGCCAGCAGTTCCGGGACAGGGAGGGAAGGCTACACCTTC	CASSSGTGREGYTF
TRBJ2-7	NA	TRBV4-2	NA	TGTGCCAGCAGCCACCAACAGGGATACGAGCAGTACTTC	CASSHQQGYEQYF
TRBJ2-7	NA	TRBV6-5	TRBD2	TGTGCCAGCACCGAAGGGACTAGCGACGAGCAGTACTTC	CASTEGTSDEQYF
TRBJ1-1	NA	TRBV6-5	NA	TGTGCCAGCAGTTACTCGGAGAGAAGCACTGAAGCTTTCTTT	CASSYSERSTEAFF
TRBJ1-1	NA	TRBV19	NA	TGTGCCAGTAGAAGGGCAGGGTTGATTGAAGCTTTCTTT	CASRRAGLIEAFF
TRBJ2-3	NA	TRBV5-1	NA	TGCGCCAGCAGCTCGGTCACAGATACGCAGTATTTT	CASSSVTDTQYF
TRBJ1-2	few	TRBV14	NA	TGTGCCAGCAGCCAAATTCGTCAGTTTGGCTACACCTTC	CASSQIRQFGYTF
TRBJ1-1	NA	TRBV12-3/TRBV12-4	NA	TGTGCCAGCAAACGGTCGAACACTGAAGCTTTCTTT	CASKRSNTEAFF